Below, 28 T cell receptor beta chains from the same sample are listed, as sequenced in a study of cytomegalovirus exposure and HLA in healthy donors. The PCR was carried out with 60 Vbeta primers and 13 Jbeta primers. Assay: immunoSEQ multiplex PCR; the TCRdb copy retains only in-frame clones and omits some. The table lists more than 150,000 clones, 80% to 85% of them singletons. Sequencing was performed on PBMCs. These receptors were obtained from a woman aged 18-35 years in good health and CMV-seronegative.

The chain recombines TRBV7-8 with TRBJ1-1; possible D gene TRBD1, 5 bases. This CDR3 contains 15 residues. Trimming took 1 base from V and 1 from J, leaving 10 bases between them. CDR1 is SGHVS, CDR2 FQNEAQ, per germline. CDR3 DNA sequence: TGTGCCAGCAGCTTAGTTCGGGGGACGAACACTGAAGCTTTCTTT. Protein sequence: CASSLVRGTNTEAFF.

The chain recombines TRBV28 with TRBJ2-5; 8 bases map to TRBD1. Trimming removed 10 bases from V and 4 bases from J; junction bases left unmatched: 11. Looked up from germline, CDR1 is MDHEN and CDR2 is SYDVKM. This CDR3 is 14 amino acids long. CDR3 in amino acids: CATGQGSRGETQYF. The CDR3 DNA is TGTGCCACCGGACAGGGAAGCAGGGGAGAGACCCAGTACTTC.

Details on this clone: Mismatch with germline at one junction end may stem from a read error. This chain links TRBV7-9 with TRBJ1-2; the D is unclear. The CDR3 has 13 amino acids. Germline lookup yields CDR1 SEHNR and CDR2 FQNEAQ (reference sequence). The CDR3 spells CSSSARRGYGYTF. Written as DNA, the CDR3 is TGTTCCAGCAGCGCCCGTCGAGGCTATGGCTACACCTTC. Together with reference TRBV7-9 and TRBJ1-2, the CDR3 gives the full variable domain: DTGVSQNPRHKITKRGQNVTFRCDPISEHNRLYWYRQTLGQGPEFLTYFQNEAQLEKSRLLSDRFSAERPKGSFSTLEIQRTEQGDSAMYLCSSSARRGYGYTFGSGTRLTVV.

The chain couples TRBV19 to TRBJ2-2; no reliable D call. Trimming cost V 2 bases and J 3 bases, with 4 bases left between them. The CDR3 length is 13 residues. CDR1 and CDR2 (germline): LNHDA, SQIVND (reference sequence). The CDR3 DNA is TGTGCCAGTAGTATATTCTACACCGGGGAGCTGTTTTTT. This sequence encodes CASSIFYTGELFF.

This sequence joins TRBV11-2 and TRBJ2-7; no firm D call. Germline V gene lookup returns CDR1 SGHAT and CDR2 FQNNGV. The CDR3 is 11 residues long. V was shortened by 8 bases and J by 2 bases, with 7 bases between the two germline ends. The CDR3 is CASPRPYEQYF. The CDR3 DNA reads TGTGCCAGCCCGAGGCCCTACGAGCAGTACTTC.

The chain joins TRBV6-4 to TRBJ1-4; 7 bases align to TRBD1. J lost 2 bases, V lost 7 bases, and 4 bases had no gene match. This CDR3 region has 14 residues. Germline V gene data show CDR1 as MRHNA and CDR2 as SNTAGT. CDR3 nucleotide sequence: TGTGCCAGCACAGACAGGGTGACTAATGAAAAACTGTTTTTT. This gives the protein CASTDRVTNEKLFF.

The CDR3 DNA is TGTGCCAGCAGCGTCACAGGGGGCTACTATGGCTACACCTTC. Residues: CASSVTGGYYGYTF. The chain links TRBV25-1 to TRBJ1-2; 9 bases align to TRBD1. The germline CDR1 and CDR2 sequences are MGHDK and SYGVNS. Unmatched junction bases numbered 5, after V lost 6 bases and J lost 3 bases. The CDR3 spans 14 residues.

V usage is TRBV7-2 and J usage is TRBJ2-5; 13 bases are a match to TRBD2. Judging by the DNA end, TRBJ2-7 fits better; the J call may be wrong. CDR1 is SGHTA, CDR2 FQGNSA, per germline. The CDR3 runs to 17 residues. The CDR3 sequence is CASSLGRGLAGAYEQYF. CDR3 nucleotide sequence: TGTGCCAGCAGCTTAGGTAGAGGACTAGCGGGGGCCTACGAGCAGTACTTC.

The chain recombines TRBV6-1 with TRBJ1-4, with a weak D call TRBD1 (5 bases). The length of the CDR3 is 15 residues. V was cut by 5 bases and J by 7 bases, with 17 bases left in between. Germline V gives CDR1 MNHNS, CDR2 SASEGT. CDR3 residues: CASSPRDGRTEKLFF. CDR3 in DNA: TGTGCCAGCAGTCCCAGGGACGGGAGGACTGAAAAACTGTTTTTT.

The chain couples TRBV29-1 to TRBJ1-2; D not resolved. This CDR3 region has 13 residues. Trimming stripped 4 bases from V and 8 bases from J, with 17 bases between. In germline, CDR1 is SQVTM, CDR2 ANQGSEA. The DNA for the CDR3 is TGCAGCGTTGGGGCGGGGAACCTAGGCGGCTACACCTTC. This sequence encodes CSVGAGNLGGYTF.

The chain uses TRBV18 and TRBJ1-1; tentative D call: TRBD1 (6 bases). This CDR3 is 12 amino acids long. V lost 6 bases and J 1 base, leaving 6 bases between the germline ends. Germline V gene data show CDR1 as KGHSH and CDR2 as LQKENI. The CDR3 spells CASSTGNTEAFF. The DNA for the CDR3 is TGTGCCAGCTCGACAGGGAACACTGAAGCTTTCTTT.

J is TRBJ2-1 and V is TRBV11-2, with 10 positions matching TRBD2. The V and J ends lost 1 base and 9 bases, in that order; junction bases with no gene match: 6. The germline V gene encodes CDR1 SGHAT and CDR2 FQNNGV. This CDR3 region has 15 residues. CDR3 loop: CASSLAVTSGVEQFF. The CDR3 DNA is TGTGCCAGCAGCTTAGCTGTTACTAGCGGGGTTGAGCAGTTCTTC.

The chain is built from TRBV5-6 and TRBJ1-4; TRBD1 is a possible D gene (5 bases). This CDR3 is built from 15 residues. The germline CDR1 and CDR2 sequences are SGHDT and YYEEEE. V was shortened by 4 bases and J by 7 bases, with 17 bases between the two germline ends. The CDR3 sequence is CASSPRRGSGEKLFF. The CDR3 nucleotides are TGTGCCAGCAGCCCCCGGAGGGGTTCAGGTGAAAAACTGTTTTTT.

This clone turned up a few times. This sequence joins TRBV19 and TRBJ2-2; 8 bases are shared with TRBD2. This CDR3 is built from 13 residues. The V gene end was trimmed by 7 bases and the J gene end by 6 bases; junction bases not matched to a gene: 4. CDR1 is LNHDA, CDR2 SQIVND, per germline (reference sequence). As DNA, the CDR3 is TGTGCCAGTAACAGCGGGGGTTCCGGGGAGCTGTTTTTT. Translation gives CASNSGGSGELFF.

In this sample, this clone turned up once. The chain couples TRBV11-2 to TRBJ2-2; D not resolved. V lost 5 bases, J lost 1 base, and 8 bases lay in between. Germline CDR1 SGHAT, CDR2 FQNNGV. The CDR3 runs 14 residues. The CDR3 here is CASSASENTGELFF. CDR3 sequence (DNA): TGTGCCAGCAGCGCTTCAGAGAACACCGGGGAGCTGTTTTTT.

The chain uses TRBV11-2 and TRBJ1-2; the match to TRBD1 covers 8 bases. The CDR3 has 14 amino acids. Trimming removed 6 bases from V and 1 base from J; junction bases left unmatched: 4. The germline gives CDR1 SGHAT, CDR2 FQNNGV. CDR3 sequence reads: CASSLGQGNYGYTF. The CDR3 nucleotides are TGTGCCAGCAGTCTAGGACAGGGTAACTATGGCTACACCTTC.

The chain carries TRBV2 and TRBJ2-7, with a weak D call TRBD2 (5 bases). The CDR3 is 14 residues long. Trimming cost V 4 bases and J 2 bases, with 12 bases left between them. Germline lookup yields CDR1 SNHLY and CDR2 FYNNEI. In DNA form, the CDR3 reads TGTGCCAGCAGTGTGGACTGGGTAGCCTACGAGCAGTACTTC. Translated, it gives CASSVDWVAYEQYF. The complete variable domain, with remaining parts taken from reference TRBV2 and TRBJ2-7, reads EPEVTQTPSHQVTQMGQEVILRCVPISNHLYFYWYRQILGQKVEFLVSFYNNEISEKSEIFDDQFSVERPDGSNFTLKIRSTKLEDSAMYFCASSVDWVAYEQYFGPGTRLTVT.

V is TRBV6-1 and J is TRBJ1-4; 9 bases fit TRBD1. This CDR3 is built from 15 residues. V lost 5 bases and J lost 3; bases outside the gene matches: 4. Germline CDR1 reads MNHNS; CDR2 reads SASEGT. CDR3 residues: CASSRDRAANEKLFF. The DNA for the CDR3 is TGTGCCAGCAGTCGGGACAGGGCGGCTAATGAAAAACTGTTTTTT.

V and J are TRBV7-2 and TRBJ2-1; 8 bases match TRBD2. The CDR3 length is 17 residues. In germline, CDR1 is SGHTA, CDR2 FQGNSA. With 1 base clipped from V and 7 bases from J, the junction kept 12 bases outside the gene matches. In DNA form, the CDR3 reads TGTGCCAGCAGCTTAGTTTTGGTGGCTAGCGGGTCGAATGAGCAGTTCTTC. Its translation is CASSLVLVASGSNEQFF.

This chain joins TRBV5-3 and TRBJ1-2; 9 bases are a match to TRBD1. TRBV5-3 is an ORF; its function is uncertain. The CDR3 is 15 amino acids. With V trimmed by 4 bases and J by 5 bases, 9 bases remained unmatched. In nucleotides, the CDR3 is TGTGCCAGAAGCCCCCCCGGGACAGGGATGTATGGCTACACCTTC. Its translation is CARSPPGTGMYGYTF.

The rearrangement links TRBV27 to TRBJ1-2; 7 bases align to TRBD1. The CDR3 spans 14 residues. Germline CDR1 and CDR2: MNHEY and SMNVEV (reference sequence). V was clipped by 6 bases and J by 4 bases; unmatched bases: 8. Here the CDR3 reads CASRPTGTGYGYTF. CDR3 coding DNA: TGTGCCAGCAGGCCGACAGGGACCGGCTATGGCTACACCTTC.

The CDR3 is CASSTDRTYEQYF. The CDR3 DNA sequence: TGTGCCAGCAGCACAGACAGAACCTACGAGCAGTACTTC. The chain employs TRBV7-8 and TRBJ2-7; D may be TRBD1 (5 bases). The V gene's germline CDR1 is SGHVS and CDR2 FQNEAQ. Trimming stripped 5 bases from V and 2 bases from J, with 10 bases between. The CDR3 is 13 residues long. The full variable domain, rest sourced from reference TRBV7-8 and TRBJ2-7, is GAGVSQSPRYKVAKRGQDVALRCDPISGHVSLFWYQQALGQGPEFLTYFQNEAQLDKSGLPSDRFFAERPEGSVSTLKIQRTQQEDSAVYLCASSTDRTYEQYFGPGTRLTVT.

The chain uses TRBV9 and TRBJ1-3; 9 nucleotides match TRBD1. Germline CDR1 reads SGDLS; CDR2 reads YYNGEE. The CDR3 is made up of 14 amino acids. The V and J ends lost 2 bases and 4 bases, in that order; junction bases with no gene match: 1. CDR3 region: CASSVTGGGNTIYF. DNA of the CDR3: TGTGCCAGCAGCGTGACAGGGGGAGGAAACACCATATATTTT.

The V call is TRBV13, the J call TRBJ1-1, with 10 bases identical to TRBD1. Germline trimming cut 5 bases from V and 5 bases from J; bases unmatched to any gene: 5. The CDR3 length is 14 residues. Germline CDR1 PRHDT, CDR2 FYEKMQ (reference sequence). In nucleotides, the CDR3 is TGTGCCAGCAGCAAGACAGGGGGCAATACTGAAGCTTTCTTT. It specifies CASSKTGGNTEAFF.

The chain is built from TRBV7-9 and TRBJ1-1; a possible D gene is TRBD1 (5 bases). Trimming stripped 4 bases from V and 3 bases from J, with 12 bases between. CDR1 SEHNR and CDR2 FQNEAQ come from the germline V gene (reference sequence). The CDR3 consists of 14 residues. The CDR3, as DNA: TGTGCCAGCAGCTCAGGGTTCGTGGACACTGAAGCTTTCTTT. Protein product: CASSSGFVDTEAFF.

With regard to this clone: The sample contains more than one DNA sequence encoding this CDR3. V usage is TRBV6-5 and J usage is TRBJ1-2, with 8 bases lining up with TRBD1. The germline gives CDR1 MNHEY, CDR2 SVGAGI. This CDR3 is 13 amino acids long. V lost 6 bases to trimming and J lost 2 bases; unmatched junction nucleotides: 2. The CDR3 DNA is TGTGCCAGCAGCCGGACAGGGAACTATGGCTACACCTTC. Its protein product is CASSRTGNYGYTF.

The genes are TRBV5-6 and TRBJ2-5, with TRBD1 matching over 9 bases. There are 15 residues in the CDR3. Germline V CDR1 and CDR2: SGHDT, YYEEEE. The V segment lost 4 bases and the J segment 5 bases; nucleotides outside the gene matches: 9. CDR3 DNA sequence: TGTGCCAGCAGCCCCCGGGACAGGGTATTGGAGACCCAGTACTTC. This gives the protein CASSPRDRVLETQYF.

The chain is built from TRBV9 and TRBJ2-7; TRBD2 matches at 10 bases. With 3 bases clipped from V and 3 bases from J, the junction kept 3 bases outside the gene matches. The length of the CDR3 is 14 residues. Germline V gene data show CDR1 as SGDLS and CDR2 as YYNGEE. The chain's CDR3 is CASSGTSGFYEQYF. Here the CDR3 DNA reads TGTGCCAGCAGCGGGACTAGCGGCTTCTACGAGCAGTACTTC.